This TCR beta chain was observed in a study of shared clonotypes between healthy human individuals (dated by TCRdb to the early 2020s). Some background on the complete study: A couple of women and three men aged 18 to 49 years were included in the cohort. Libraries were prepared and TCR repertoires were sequenced by different laboratories using diverse techniques, in order to increase sequencing depth and limit assay-specific biases. Between about 0.85 and 8.9 billion PBMCs per donor were obtained by leukapheresis. The study deeply sequenced blood TCR repertoires of five healthy adults to estimate repertoire size and the extent of clonotype sharing between individuals.

The donors were healthy, HIV-negative adults with no recently reported acute infections or vaccinations. Every donor was a Caucasian adult living in Nashville, Tennessee, USA. For unsorted samples, 100 million or so PBMCs were counted, and genomic DNA was extracted using the QIAamp DNA Blood Mini kit. After blood collection by leukapheresis, PBMCs were isolated using Ficoll-Histopaque density gradient centrifugation and then cryopreserved in the vapor phase of liquid nitrogen. CDR1 and CDR2, looked up from the germline V gene (reference sequence), are SGHNT and YYREEE. V sheds 3 bases and J sheds 7 bases, leaving 7 bases between their ends. The CDR3 numbers 11 residues from cysteine through phenylalanine. The only DNA kept is the CDR3, 33 bases in frame from the first base. With respect to this clone: It lacks a known antigen. Base qualities are missing; no much larger clone stands one base away.

Using the deep immunoSEQ assay, TCR CDR3 regions were amplified from genomic DNA by multiplex PCR. Extracted genomic DNA from each cell subset was distributed evenly across all wells of several immunoSEQ 96-well plates, and each plate was treated as a replicate. For unsorted PBMC, approximately 300 ng of genomic DNA, equivalent to around 33,000 T cell genomes, went into each replicate PCR. Genomic DNA from unsorted PBMC was sequenced over ten immunoSEQ deep assay plates. The purified libraries were quantified using a Qubit 3.0 fluorometer, sized with a Bioanalyzer 2100, and then quantified again using the KAPA Library Quantification kit. Every immunoSEQ 96-well plate was sequenced on a dedicated single-read 150-cycle Illumina NextSeq 550 flow cell. In the paper's pipeline: Because the immunoSEQ output held only junctional sequences and lacked quality scores, the filtering could not match the filtering applied to full-length reads. Sequences were annotated with PyIR, a Python wrapper for IgBLAST v1.9, using IMGT germline references to assign V/J genes and CDR3. Reads were filtered out if the reads had weak V/J assignments (E-value above 1e-6), no CDR3, stop codons, out-of-frame junctions, or ambiguous translated residues. V3J clonotypes were defined as sequences sharing the same inferred V gene, J gene, and CDR3 amino acid sequence. Percentage overlap between repertoires was calculated by dividing the number of shared unique clonotypes by the size of the smaller repertoire. RTK rarefaction, the Chao1 estimator, and Recon v2.1 estimates of unobserved clonotypes were used to assess repertoire richness. Entries here come from immuneACCESS through TCRdb and include only in-frame sequences with V and J called. Some clones fail to appear in such tables; in the studies checked, an unresolved V gene covers under half of the shortfall, and the cause of the remainder is unknown. That table gives V, J and clone size, and the DNA gave D and trimming. Present in this sample are 400,000 to 550,000 clones, roughly 85% of which were seen just once. The top ten clonotypes cover 9.5% to 15% of the sample.

Points the paper makes about the study in general: Pairwise subsampling led to the expectation that sequencing depth would affect the degree of clonotype sharing among donors. The small number of donors limited the genetic and exposure-history diversity represented. Only blood was sampled, and tissue TCR repertoires likely differ from those in blood.

The TCR comes from a middle-aged woman in good health. Some clones in this sample may be carry-over from other donors' samples. The chain is made from TRBV5-4 and TRBJ1-1, with no confidently assigned D gene. Input material: PBMCs. The nucleotide sequence is given as TGTGCCAGCAGCTCAACAAGTGAAGCTTTCTTT. Its protein is CASSSTSEAFF.